The TCR beta chain described here comes from a study of blood T cells in healthy people across ages. Study-wide results and limits: A roughly linear age-dependent decrease characterized TCR beta diversity per million T cells.

Using a J-beta primer mix together with a sample-barcoded 5' primer, a second PCR was run for about 6 to 12 cycles. TCRdb itself ran the 5' RACE reads through MiXCR, one entry per CDR3 protein. The sample shows roughly 1.9 million distinct CDR3 sequences, about two fifths of them seen only once. This clonotype was seen a single time. Its antigen is currently unknown. The TCR sequence derives from a human donor in good health. Material for sequencing was blood.

The CDR3 reads CASSETSGGFDEQFF. CDR3 nucleotides: TGCGCCAGCAGCGAAACTAGCGGGGGCTTCGATGAGCAGTTCTTC. The rearrangement links TRBV5-1 to TRBJ2-1; 11 positions match TRBD2. The CDR3 is 15 amino acids. CDR1 is SGHRS and CDR2 is YFSETQ in the germline V gene. With V trimmed by 4 bases and J by 8 bases, 8 bases remained unmatched.